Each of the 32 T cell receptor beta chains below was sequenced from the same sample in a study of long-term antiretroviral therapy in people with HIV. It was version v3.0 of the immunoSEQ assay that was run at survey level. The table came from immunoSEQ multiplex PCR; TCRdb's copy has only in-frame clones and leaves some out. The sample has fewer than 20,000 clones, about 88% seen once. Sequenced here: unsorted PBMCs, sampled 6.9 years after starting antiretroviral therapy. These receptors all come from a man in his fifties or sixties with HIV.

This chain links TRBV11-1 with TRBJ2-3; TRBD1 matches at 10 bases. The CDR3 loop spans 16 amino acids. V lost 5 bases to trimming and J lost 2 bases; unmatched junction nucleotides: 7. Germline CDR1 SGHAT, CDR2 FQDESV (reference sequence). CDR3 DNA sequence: TGTGCCAGCAGCCAGGAGACAGGGGGCATCACAGATACGCAGTATTTT. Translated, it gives CASSQETGGITDTQYF.

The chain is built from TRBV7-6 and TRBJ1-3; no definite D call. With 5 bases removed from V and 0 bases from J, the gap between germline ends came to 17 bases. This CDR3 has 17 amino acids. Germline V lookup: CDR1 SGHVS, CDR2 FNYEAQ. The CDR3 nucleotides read TGTGCCAGCAGCCCCCGGACGGGCAGCGACTCTGGAAACACCATATATTTT. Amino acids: CASSPRTGSDSGNTIYF.

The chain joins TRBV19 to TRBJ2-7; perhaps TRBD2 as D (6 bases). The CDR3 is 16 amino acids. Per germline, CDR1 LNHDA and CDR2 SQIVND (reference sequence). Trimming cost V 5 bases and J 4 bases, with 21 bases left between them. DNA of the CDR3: TGTGCCAGTAGTCACCATCTCCGGGACTTTTCATACGAGCAGTACTTC. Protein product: CASSHHLRDFSYEQYF.

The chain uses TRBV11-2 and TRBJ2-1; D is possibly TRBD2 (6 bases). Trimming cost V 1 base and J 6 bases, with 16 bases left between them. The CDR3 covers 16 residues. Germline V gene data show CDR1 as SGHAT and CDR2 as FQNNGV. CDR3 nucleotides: TGTGCCAGCAGCTTAGGGTCGACTAGGGCTCGCAATGAGCAGTTCTTC. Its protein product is CASSLGSTRARNEQFF.

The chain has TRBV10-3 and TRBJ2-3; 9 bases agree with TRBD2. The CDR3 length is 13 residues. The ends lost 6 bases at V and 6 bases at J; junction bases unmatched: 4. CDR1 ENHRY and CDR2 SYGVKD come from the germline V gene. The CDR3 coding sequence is TGTGCCATCAGAGCGGGAGGAGCCGATACGCAGTATTTT. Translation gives CAIRAGGADTQYF.

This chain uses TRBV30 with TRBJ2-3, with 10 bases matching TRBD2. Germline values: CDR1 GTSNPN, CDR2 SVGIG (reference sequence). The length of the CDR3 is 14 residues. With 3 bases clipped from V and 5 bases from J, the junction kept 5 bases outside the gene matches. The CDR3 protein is CAWRDLAGVDTQYF. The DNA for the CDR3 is TGTGCCTGGAGGGACCTAGCGGGGGTAGATACGCAGTATTTT.

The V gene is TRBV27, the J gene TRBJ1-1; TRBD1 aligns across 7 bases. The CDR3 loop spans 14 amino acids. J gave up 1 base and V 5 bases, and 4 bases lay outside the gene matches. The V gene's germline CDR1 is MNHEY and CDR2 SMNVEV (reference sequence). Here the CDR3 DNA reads TGTGCCAGCAGTCCCAGGGGGTCGAACACTGAAGCTTTCTTT. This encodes CASSPRGSNTEAFF.

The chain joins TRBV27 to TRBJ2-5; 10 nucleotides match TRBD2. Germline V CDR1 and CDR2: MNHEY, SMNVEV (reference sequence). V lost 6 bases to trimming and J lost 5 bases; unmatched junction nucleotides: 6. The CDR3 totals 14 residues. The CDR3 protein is CASRPAGGLETQYF. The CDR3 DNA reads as TGTGCCAGCAGACCAGCGGGAGGGCTTGAGACCCAGTACTTC.

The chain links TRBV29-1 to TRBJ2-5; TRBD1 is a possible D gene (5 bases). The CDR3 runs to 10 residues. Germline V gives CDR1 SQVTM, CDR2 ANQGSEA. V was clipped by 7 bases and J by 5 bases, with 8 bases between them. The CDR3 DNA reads TGCAGCGCTGCAGGGGAGACCCAGTACTTC. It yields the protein CSAAGETQYF.

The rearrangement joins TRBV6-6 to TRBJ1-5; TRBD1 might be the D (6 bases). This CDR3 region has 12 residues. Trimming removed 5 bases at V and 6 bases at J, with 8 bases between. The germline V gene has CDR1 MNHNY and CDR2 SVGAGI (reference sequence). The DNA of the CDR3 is TGTGCCAGCAGTAAAGGGGGTCAGCCCCAGCATTTT. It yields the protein CASSKGGQPQHF.

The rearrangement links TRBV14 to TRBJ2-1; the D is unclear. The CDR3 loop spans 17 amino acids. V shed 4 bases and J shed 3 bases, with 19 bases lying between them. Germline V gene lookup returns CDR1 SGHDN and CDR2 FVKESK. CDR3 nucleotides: TGTGCCAGCAGCCCCCGGCTTGGCCGAAGAAACTACAATGAGCAGTTCTTC. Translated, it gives CASSPRLGRRNYNEQFF.

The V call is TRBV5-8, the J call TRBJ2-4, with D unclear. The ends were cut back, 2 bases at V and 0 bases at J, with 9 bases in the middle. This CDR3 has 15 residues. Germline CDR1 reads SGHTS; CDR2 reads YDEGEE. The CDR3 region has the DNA TGTGCCAGCAGCTTCTTAACCCTAGCCAAAAACATTCAGTACTTC. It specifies CASSFLTLAKNIQYF.

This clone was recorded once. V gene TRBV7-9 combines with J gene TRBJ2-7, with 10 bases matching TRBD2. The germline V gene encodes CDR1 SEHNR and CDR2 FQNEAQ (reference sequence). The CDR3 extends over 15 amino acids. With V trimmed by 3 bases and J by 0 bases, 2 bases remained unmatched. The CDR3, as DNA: TGTGCCAGCAGCTTGCCTAGCGGGAGCTCCTACGAGCAGTACTTC. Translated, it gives CASSLPSGSSYEQYF.

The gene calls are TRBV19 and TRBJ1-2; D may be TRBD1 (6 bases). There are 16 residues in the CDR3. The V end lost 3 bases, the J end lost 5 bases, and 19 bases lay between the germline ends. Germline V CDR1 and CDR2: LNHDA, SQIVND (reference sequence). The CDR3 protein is CASSIHRAGVGYGYTF. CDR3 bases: TGTGCCAGTAGTATCCATCGGGCAGGGGTAGGGTATGGCTACACCTTC.

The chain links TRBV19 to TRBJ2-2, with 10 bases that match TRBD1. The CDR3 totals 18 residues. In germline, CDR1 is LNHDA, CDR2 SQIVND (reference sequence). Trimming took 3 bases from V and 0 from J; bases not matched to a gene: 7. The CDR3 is CASSIAGQGFANTGELFF. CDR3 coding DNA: TGTGCCAGTAGTATTGCGGGACAGGGGTTCGCGAACACCGGGGAGCTGTTTTTT.

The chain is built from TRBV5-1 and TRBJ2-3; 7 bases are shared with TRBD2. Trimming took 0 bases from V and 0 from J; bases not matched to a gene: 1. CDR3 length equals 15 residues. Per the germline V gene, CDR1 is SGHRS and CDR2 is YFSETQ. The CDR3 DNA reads TGCGCCAGCAGCTTGGTTAGCGGGAGCACAGATACGCAGTATTTT. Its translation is CASSLVSGSTDTQYF.

CDR3 DNA sequence: TGTGCCAGCAGTTTAGGGACCAGTACTACGCAGTATTTT. Translated, it gives CASSLGTSTTQYF. The chain uses TRBV27 and TRBJ2-3; the D call may be TRBD1 or TRBD2 (5 bases each). V was clipped by 2 bases and J by 8 bases, with 11 bases between them. The CDR3 consists of 13 residues. Germline CDR1 MNHEY, CDR2 SMNVEV (reference sequence).

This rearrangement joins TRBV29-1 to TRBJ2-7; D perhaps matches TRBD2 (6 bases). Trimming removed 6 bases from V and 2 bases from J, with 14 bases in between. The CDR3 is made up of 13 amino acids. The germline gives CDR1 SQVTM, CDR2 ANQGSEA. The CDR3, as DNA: TGCAGCGTCACAGTAGCGGTAGCCTACGAGCAGTACTTC. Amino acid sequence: CSVTVAVAYEQYF.

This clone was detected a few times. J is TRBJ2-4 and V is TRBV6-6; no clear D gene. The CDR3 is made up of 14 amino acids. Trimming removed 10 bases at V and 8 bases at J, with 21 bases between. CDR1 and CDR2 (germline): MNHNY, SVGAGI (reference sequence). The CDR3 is CATTTPGLMDIQYF. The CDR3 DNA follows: TGTGCCACAACCACCCCGGGTTTGATGGACATTCAGTACTTC.

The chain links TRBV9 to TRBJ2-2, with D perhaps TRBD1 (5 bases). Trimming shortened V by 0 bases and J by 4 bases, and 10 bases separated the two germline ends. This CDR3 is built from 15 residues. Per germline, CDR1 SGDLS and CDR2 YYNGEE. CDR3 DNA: TGTGCCAGCAGCGTAGAGGGGTTAGGCACCGGGGAGCTGTTTTTT. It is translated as CASSVEGLGTGELFF.

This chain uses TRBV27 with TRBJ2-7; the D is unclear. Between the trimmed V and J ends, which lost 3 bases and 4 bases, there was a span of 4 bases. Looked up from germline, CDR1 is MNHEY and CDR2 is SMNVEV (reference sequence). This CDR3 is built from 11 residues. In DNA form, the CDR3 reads TGTGCCAGCAGTTTTGGGTACGAGCAGTACTTC. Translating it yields CASSFGYEQYF.

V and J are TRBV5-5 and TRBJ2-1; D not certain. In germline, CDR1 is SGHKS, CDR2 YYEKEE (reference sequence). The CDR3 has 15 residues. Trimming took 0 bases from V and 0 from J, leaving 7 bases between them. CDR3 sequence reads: CASSLGTDSYNEQFF. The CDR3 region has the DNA TGTGCCAGCAGCTTGGGAACGGACTCCTACAATGAGCAGTTCTTC.

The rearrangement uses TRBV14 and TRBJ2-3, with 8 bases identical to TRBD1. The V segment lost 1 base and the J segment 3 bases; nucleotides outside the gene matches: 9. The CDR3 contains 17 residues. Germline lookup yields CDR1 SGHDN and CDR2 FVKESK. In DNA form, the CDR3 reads TGTGCCAGCAGCCAAGTTGCCAGACAGGGGAGGACAGATACGCAGTATTTT. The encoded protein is CASSQVARQGRTDTQYF.

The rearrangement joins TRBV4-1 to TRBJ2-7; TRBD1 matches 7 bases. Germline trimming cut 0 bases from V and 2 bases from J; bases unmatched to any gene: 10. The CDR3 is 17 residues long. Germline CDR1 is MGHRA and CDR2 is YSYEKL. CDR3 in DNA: TGCGCCAGCAGCCAAGATATTAGGACAGGAAGGGCCTACGAGCAGTACTTC. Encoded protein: CASSQDIRTGRAYEQYF.

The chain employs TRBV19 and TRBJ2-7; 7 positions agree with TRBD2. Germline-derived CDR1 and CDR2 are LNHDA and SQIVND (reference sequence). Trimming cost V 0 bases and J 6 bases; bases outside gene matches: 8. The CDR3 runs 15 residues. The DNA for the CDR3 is TGTGCCAGTAGTATAGATGCAGCGGGACTGTCCGAGCAGTACTTC. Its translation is CASSIDAAGLSEQYF.

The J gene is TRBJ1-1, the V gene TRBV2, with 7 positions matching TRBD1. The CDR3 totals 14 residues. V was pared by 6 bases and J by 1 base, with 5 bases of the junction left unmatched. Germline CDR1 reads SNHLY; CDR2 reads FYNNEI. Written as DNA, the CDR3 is TGTGCCAGCAGCAGGGACAGTAGGAACACTGAAGCTTTCTTT. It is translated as CASSRDSRNTEAFF.

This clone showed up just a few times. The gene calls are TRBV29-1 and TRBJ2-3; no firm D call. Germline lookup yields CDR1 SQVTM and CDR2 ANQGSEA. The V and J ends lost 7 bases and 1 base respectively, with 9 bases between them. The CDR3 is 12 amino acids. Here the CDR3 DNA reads TGCAGCGCGAGCTGGGGCACAGATACGCAGTATTTT. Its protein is CSASWGTDTQYF.

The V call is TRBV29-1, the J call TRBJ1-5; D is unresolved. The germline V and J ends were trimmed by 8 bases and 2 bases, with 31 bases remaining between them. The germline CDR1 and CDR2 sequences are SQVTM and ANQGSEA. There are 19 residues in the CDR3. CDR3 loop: CSTPPPPERAEYGNQPQHF. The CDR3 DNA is TGCAGCACACCACCCCCCCCTGAGCGGGCCGAATATGGCAATCAGCCCCAGCATTTT.

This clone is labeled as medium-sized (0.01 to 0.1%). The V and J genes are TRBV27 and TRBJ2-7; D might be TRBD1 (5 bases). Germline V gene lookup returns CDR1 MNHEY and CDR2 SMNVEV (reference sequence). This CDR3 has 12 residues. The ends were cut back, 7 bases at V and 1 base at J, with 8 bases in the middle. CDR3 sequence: CASMDNSYEQYF. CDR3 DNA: TGTGCCAGCATGGACAATTCCTACGAGCAGTACTTC.

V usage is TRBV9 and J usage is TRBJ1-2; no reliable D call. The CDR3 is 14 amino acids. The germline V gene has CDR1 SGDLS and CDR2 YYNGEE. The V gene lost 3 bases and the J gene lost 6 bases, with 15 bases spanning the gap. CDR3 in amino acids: CASSAGVMMDGYTF. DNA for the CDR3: TGTGCCAGCAGCGCCGGCGTCATGATGGATGGCTACACCTTC.

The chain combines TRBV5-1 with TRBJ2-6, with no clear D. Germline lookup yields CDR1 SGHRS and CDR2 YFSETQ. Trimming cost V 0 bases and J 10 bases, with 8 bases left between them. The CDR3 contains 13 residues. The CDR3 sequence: CASSLGWDNVLTF. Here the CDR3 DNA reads TGCGCCAGCAGCTTGGGTTGGGATAACGTCCTGACTTTC.

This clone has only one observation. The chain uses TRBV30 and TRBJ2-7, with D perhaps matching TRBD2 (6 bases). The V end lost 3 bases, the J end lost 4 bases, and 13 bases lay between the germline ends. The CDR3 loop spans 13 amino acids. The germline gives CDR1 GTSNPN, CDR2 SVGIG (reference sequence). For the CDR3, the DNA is TGTGCCTGGAGCTTTAGTAGCGGTTACGAGCAGTACTTC. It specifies CAWSFSSGYEQYF.